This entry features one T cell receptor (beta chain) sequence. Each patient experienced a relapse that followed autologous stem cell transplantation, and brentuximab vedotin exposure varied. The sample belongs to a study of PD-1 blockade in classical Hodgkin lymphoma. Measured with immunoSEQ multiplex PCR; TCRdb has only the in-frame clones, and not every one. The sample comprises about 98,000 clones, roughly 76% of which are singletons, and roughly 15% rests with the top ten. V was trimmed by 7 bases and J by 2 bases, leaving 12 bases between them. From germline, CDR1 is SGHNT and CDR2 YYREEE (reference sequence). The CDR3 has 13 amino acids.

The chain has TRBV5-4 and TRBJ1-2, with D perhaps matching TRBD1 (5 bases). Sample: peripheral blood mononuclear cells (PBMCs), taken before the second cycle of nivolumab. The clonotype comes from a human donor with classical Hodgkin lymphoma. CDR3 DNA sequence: TGTGCCAGCGGGGCAGGGACCAACTATGGCTACACCTTC. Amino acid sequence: CASGAGTNYGYTF.